This T cell receptor (beta chain) was obtained from a study of response to subunit inactivated influenza vaccine. This clonotype was recorded many times. The target antigen is unknown. From germline, CDR1 is WNHNN and CDR2 SYGVQD (reference sequence). V was trimmed by 7 bases and J by 13 bases, leaving 10 bases between them. This CDR3 is built from 9 residues. Study-level points and caveats: With each seasonal influenza vaccination, the authors suggested, few new T cells are recruited.

TCRdb called the RT-PCR reads again in MiXCR, with one record for every CDR3 protein. The profile covers 200,000 to 300,000 distinct CDR3 sequences, with about 12% appearing a single time and 7.5% to 10% taken by the ten largest. The receptor was derived from a man in his forties or fifties who received an inactivated influenza vaccine. The rearrangement joins TRBV10-1 to TRBJ2-5; no clear D gene. The sample here was non-naive T cells sorted from PBMCs, taken approximately 15 days before vaccination. The CDR3 sequence is CASTVRRYF. The CDR3 DNA reads as TGCGCCAGCACGGTTCGCCGGTACTTC.